Given below is one T cell receptor (beta chain) in context. These data belong to a study of control samples from healthy donors and cancer patients. Profiled with immunoSEQ multiplex PCR; TCRdb holds only in-frame clones, not every one. The repertoire consists of around 120,000 clones, with 80% to 90% occurring once and the leading ten covering about 1.1%. The clonotype comes from a woman aged 45 to 65 with colorectal cancer. The sequenced sample consisted of PBMCs.

The CDR3 DNA follows: TGTGCCATCAGTGAACGCCTAGCGGGTAAAGGTGAGCAGTTCTTC. Its translation is CAISERLAGKGEQFF. The chain employs TRBV10-3 and TRBJ2-1; 8 nucleotides agree with TRBD2. This CDR3 is 15 amino acids long. Germline loops: CDR1 ENHRY, CDR2 SYGVKD. The J segment lost 9 bases and the V segment lost 3 bases, leaving 10 bases of the junction unmatched.